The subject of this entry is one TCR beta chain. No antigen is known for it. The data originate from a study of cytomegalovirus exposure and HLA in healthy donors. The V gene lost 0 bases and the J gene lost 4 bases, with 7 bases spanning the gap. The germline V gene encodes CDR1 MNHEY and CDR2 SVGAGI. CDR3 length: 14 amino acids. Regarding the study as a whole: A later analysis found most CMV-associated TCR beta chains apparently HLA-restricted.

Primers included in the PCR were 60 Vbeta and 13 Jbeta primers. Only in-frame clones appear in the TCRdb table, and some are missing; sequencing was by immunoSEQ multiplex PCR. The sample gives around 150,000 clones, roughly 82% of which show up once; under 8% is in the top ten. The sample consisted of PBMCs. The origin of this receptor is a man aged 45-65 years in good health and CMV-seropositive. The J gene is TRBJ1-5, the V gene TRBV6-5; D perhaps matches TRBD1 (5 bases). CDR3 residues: CASSYSGGNQPQHF. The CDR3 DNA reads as TGTGCCAGCAGTTACTCCGGGGGTAATCAGCCCCAGCATTTT.